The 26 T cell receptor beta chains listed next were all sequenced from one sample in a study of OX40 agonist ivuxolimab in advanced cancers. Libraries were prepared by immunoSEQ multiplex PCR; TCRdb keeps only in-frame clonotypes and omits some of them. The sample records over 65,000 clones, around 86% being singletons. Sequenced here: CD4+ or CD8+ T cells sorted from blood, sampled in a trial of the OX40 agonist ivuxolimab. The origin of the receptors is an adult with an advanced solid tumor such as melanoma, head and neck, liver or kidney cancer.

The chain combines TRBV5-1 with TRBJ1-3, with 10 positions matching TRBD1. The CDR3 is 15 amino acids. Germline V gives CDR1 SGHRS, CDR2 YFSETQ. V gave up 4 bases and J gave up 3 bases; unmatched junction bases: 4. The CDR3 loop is CASSPGTGVGNTIYF. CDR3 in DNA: TGCGCCAGCAGCCCCGGGACAGGGGTTGGAAACACCATATATTTT. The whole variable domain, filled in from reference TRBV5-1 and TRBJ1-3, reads KAGVTQTPRYLIKTRGQQVTLSCSPISGHRSVSWYQQTPGQGLQFLFEYFSETQRNKGNFPGRFSGRQFSNSRSEMNVSTLELGDSALYLCASSPGTGVGNTIYFGEGSWLTVV.

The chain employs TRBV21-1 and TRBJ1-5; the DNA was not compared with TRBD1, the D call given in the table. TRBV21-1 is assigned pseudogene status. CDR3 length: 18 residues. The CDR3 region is CASSKGGPNSRGNQPQHF. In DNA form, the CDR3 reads TGTGCCAGCAGCAAAGGAGGACCGAATTCCAGGGGAAATCAGCCCCAGCATTTT.

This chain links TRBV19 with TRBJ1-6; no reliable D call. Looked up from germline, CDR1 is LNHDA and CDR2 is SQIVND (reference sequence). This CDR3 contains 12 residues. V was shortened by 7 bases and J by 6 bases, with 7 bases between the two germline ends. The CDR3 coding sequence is TGTGCCAGTACCGACCTTAATTCACCCCTCCACTTT. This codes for CASTDLNSPLHF.

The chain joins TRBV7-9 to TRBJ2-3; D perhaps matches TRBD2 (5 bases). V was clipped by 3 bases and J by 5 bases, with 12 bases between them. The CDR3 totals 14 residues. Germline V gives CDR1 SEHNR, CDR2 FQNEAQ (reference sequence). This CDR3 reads CASSFTLAGDTQYF. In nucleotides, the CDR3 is TGTGCCAGCAGCTTTACGCTAGCCGGAGATACGCAGTATTTT.

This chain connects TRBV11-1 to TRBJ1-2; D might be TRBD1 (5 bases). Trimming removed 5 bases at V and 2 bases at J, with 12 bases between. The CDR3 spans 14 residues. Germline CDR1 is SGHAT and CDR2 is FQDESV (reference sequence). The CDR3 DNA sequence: TGTGCCAGCAGCCGGGGACGGAGGAACTATGGCTACACCTTC. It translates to CASSRGRRNYGYTF.

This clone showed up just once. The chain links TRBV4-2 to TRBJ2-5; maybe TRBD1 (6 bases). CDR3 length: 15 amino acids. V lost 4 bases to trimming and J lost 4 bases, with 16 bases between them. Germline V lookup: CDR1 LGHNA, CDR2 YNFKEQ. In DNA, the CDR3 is TGTGCCAGCAGCCCCTACTTCCAAGGGGGAGAGACCCAGTACTTC. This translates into CASSPYFQGGETQYF.

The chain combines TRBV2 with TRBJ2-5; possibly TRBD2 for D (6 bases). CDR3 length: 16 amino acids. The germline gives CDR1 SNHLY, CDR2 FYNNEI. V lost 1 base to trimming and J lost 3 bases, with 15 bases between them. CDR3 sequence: CASSEGRRRGKETQYF. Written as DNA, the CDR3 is TGTGCCAGCAGTGAAGGCCGGAGACGGGGGAAAGAGACCCAGTACTTC. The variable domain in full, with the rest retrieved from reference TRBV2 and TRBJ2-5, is EPEVTQTPSHQVTQMGQEVILRCVPISNHLYFYWYRQILGQKVEFLVSFYNNEISEKSEIFDDQFSVERPDGSNFTLKIRSTKLEDSAMYFCASSEGRRRGKETQYFGPGTRLLVL.

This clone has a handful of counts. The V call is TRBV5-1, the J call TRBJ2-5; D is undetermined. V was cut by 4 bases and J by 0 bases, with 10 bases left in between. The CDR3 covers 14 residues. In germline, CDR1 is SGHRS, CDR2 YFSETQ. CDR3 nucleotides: TGCGCCAGCAGCCCGAGGCCCAACCAAGAGACCCAGTACTTC. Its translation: CASSPRPNQETQYF.

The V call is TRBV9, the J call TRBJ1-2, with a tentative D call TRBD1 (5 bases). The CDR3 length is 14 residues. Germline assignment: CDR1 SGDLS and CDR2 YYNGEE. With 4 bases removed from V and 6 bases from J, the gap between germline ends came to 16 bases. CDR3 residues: CASSPRTLPNGYTF. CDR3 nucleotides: TGTGCCAGCAGCCCCAGGACACTGCCGAATGGCTACACCTTC.

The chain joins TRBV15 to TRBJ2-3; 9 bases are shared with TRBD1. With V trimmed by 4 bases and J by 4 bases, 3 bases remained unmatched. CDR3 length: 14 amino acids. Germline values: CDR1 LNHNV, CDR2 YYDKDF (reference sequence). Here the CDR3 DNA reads TGTGCCACCAGCACCGGGACAGGGTCAGATACGCAGTATTTT. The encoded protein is CATSTGTGSDTQYF. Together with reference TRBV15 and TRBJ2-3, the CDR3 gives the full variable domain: DAMVIQNPRYQVTQFGKPVTLSCSQTLNHNVMYWYQQKSSQAPKLLFHYYDKDFNNEADTPDNFQSRRPNTSFCFLDIRSPGLGDTAMYLCATSTGTGSDTQYFGPGTRLTVL.

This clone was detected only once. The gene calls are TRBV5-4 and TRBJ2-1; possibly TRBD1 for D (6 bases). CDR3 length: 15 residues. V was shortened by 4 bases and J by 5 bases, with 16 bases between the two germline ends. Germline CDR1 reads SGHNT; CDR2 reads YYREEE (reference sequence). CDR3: CASSRRSQGDNEQFF. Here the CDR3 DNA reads TGTGCCAGCAGCCGGCGGTCACAGGGCGACAATGAGCAGTTCTTC.

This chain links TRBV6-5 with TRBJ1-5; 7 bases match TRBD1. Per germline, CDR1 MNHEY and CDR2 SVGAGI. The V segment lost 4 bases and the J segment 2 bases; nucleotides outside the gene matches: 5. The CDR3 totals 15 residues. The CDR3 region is CASSFDREGNQPQHF. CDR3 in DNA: TGTGCCAGCAGTTTTGACAGGGAGGGCAATCAGCCCCAGCATTTT.

The CDR3 is CATSRGLGLAGGQETQYF. CDR3 nucleotides: TGTGCCACCAGCCGGGGACTGGGACTAGCGGGGGGGCAGGAGACCCAGTACTTC. The rearrangement joins TRBV15 to TRBJ2-5; 16 bases are shared with TRBD2. Germline CDR1 and CDR2: LNHNV and YYDKDF (reference sequence). Trimming at V came to 5 bases and at J to 5 bases, leaving 11 bases not matched to a gene. This CDR3 is built from 18 residues.

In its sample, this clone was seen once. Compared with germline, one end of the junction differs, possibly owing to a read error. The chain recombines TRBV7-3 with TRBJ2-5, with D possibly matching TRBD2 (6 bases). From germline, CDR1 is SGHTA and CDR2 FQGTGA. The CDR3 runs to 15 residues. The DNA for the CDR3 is TGTGCCAGCACCTTAAGCGGGCAGAGCCAAGAGACCCAGTACTTC. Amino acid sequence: CASTLSGQSQETQYF. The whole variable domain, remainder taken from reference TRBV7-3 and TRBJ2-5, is GAGVSQTPSNKVTEKGKYVELRCDPISGHTALYWYRQSLGQGPEFLIYFQGTGAADDSGLPNDRFFAVRPEGSVSTLKIQRTERGDSAVYLCASTLSGQSQETQYFGPGTRLLVL.

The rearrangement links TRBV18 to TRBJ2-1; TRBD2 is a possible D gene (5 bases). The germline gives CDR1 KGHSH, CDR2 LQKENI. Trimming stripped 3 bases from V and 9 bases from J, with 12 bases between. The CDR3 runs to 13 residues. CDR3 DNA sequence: TGTGCCAGCTCACCTCTCCTACGGGGTGAGCAGTTCTTC. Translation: CASSPLLRGEQFF.

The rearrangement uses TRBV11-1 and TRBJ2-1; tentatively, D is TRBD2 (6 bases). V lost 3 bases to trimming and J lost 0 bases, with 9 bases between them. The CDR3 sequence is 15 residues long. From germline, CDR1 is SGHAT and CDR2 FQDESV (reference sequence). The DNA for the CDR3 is TGTGCCAGCAGCTTCATGGGACTCTCCTACAATGAGCAGTTCTTC. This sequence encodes CASSFMGLSYNEQFF.

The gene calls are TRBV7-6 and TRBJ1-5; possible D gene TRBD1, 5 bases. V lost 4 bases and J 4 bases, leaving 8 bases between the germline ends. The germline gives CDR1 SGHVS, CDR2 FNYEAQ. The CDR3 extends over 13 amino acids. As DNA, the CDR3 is TGTGCCAGCAGCTCTGGGGGGAATCAGCCCCAGCATTTT. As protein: CASSSGGNQPQHF.

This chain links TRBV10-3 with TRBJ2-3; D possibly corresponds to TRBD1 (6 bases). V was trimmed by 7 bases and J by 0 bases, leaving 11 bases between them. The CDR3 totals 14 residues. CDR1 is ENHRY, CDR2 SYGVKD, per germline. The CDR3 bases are TGTGCCATCAACTTTGACAGGAGCACAGATACGCAGTATTTT. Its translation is CAINFDRSTDTQYF.

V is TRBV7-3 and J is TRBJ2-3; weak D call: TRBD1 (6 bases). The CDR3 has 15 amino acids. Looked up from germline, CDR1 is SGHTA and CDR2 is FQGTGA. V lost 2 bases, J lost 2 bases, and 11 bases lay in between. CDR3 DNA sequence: TGTGCCAGCAGCTTAGGGGGCCACTCCACAGATACGCAGTATTTT. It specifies CASSLGGHSTDTQYF.

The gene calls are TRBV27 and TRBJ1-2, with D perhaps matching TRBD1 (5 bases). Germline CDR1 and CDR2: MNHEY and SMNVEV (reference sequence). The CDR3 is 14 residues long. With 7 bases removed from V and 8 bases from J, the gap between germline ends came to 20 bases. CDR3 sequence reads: CASTYPAGRRGYTF. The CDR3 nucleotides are TGTGCCAGCACTTATCCCGCAGGGCGGCGGGGCTACACCTTC.

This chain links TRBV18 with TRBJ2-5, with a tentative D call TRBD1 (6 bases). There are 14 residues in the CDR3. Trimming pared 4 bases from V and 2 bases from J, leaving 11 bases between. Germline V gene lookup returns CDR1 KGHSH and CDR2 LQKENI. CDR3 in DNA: TGTGCCAGCTCACTGTTCCAGGGGCAAGAGACCCAGTACTTC. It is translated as CASSLFQGQETQYF. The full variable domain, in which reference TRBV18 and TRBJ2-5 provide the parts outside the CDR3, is NAGVMQNPRHLVRRRGQEARLRCSPMKGHSHVYWYRQLPEEGLKFMVYLQKENIIDESGMPKERFSAEFPKEGPSILRIQQVVRGDSAAYFCASSLFQGQETQYFGPGTRLLVL.

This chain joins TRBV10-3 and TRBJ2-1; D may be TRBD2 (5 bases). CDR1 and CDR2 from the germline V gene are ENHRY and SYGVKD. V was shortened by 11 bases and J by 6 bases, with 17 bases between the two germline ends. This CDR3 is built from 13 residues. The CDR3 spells CASGRAEGNEQFF. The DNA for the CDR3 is TGTGCCTCCGGGCGGGCCGAGGGCAATGAGCAGTTCTTC.

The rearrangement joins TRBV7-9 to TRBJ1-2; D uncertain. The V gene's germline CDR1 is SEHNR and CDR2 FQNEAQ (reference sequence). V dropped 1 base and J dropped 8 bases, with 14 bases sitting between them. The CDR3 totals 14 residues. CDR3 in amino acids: CASSLDGTGRGYTF. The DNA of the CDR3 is TGTGCCAGCAGCTTAGATGGTACGGGCAGGGGCTACACCTTC.

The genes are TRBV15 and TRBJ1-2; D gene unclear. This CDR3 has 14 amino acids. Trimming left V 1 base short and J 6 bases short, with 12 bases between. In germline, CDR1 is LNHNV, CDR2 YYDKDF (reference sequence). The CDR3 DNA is TGTGCCACCAGCAGAGGAGGTATCGGGCATGGCTACACCTTC. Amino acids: CATSRGGIGHGYTF.

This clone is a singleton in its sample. CDR3 amino acids: CASMRRGPNTGELFF. As DNA, the CDR3 is TGTGCCAGCATGAGGAGGGGGCCAAACACCGGGGAGCTGTTTTTT. The chain links TRBV2 to TRBJ2-2; tentative D call: TRBD1 (7 bases). The germline V and J ends were trimmed by 7 bases and 2 bases, with 14 bases remaining between them. CDR1 is SNHLY, CDR2 FYNNEI, per germline. CDR3 length: 15 residues.

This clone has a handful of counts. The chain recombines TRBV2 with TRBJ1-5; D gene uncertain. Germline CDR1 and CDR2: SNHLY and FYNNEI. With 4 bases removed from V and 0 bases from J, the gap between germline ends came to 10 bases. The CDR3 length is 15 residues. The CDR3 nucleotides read TGTGCCAGCAGTGTGTACGGAAATAGCAATCAGCCCCAGCATTTT. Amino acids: CASSVYGNSNQPQHF.